These 27 T cell receptor beta chains came from one sample sequenced in a study of OX40 agonist ivuxolimab in advanced cancers. TCRdb's copy holds only in-frame clones and misses some; the assay was immunoSEQ multiplex PCR. The data hold tens of thousands of clones, with over 75% observed a single time. The sequenced sample was CD4+ or CD8+ T cells sorted from blood, obtained in a trial of the OX40 agonist ivuxolimab. Receptors were obtained from an adult with an advanced solid tumor such as melanoma, head and neck, liver or kidney cancer.

DNA for the CDR3: TGTGCTAGTGGTCCCTCAAGGACAGGGAGCTCGACCGGGGAGCTGTTTTTT. Amino acids: CASGPSRTGSSTGELFF. The chain couples TRBV12-5 to TRBJ2-2; 8 positions match TRBD1. The CDR3 runs to 17 residues. The J segment lost 5 bases and the V segment lost 5 bases, leaving 13 bases of the junction unmatched. Germline V gene lookup returns CDR1 LGHNT and CDR2 FRNRAP.

The chain has TRBV4-2 and TRBJ2-1; D unclear. CDR3 length: 13 amino acids. V was cut by 3 bases and J by 9 bases, with 12 bases left in between. From germline, CDR1 is LGHNA and CDR2 YNFKEQ. CDR3 sequence: CASSQSAGREQFF. The CDR3 DNA sequence: TGTGCCAGCAGCCAGTCCGCCGGACGTGAGCAGTTCTTC.

This clone has only a few counts. The chain uses TRBV19 and TRBJ1-5; D ambiguous. The CDR3 is 18 residues long. Germline V CDR1 and CDR2: LNHDA, SQIVND (reference sequence). Trimming left V 0 bases short and J 9 bases short, with 24 bases between. CDR3 sequence reads: CASSIDPPPASTQRPQHF. For the CDR3, the DNA is TGTGCCAGTAGTATAGATCCCCCACCGGCCTCCACCCAGCGGCCCCAGCATTTT.

The rearrangement joins TRBV6-5 to TRBJ2-2; 11 bases are shared with TRBD2. The CDR3 has 16 amino acids. V trimming: 0 bases; J trimming: 6 bases; junction bases outside the gene matches: 3. CDR1 is MNHEY, CDR2 SVGAGI, per germline. CDR3 sequence (DNA): TGTGCCAGCAGTTACTCGATAGCGGGAGGGCCCGGGGAGCTGTTTTTT. It specifies CASSYSIAGGPGELFF.

This chain connects TRBV28 to TRBJ1-3, with no clear D. CDR3 size: 16 residues. CDR1 is MDHEN and CDR2 is SYDVKM in the germline V gene. V gave up 4 bases and J gave up 0 bases, with 13 bases separating them. The CDR3 sequence: CASSSRVTISGNTIYF. The CDR3 nucleotides are TGTGCCAGCAGTTCTAGAGTAACTATCTCTGGAAACACCATATATTTT.

The chain uses TRBV5-4 and TRBJ2-1; 8 nucleotides match TRBD2. J lost 7 bases, V lost 0 bases, and 12 bases had no gene match. This CDR3 comprises 17 residues. From germline, CDR1 is SGHNT and CDR2 YYREEE (reference sequence). CDR3 nucleotides: TGTGCCAGCAGCTTGGGTGCCCGGGGGGGCTCTCCTAATGAGCAGTTCTTC. Translation gives CASSLGARGGSPNEQFF.

The genes are TRBV30 and TRBJ2-7, with 7 bases fitting TRBD2. Per the germline V gene, CDR1 is GTSNPN and CDR2 is SVGIG (reference sequence). Trimming removed 4 bases from V and 0 bases from J; junction bases left unmatched: 3. The CDR3 is made up of 13 amino acids. This CDR3 is CAWTSGSSYEQYF. CDR3 sequence (DNA): TGTGCCTGGACTAGCGGAAGCTCCTACGAGCAGTACTTC.

The genes are TRBV19 and TRBJ2-5; 8 bases match TRBD2. J was trimmed by 1 base and V by 8 bases; bases with no gene match: 9. This CDR3 has 15 amino acids. CDR1 and CDR2 from the germline V gene are LNHDA and SQIVND (reference sequence). CDR3 in amino acids: CASSGTSATQETQYF. CDR3 sequence (DNA): TGTGCCAGTTCCGGGACTAGTGCGACCCAAGAGACCCAGTACTTC.

The chain couples TRBV2 to TRBJ2-1, with D perhaps matching TRBD1 or TRBD2 (6 bases each). This CDR3 spans 11 amino acids. Per germline, CDR1 SNHLY and CDR2 FYNNEI. Trimming cost V 7 bases and J 13 bases, with 14 bases left between them. The CDR3 nucleotides read TGTGCCAGCACCCTAAAGGGGGGTCAGTTCTTC. Translated: CASTLKGGQFF.

This chain uses TRBV5-1 with TRBJ2-2, with D tentatively TRBD2 (5 bases). The V gene's germline CDR1 is SGHRS and CDR2 YFSETQ. This CDR3 is 16 amino acids long. V shed 2 bases and J shed 1 base, with 12 bases lying between them. The CDR3 region is CASSFIAGGNTGELFF. The CDR3 DNA reads as TGCGCCAGCAGCTTTATCGCGGGCGGGAACACCGGGGAGCTGTTTTTT.

This clone was seen a single time. The rearrangement links TRBV14 to TRBJ1-3; D ambiguous. V dropped 1 base and J dropped 4 bases, with 8 bases sitting between them. Germline V gene sequence: CDR1 SGHDN, CDR2 FVKESK. The CDR3 runs 14 residues. The CDR3 region has the DNA TGTGCCAGCAGCCAAGTATTGGTGGGAAACACCATATATTTT. Translated, it gives CASSQVLVGNTIYF.

J is TRBJ1-1 and V is TRBV6-6; the D gene is possibly TRBD1 (5 bases). This CDR3 comprises 13 residues. Germline values: CDR1 MNHNY, CDR2 SVGAGI (reference sequence). V was clipped by 2 bases and J by 4 bases, with 8 bases between them. The CDR3 region has the DNA TGTGCCAGCAGTTACGGGGGGGGCACTGAAGCTTTCTTT. The encoded protein is CASSYGGGTEAFF.

The chain links TRBV6-6 to TRBJ2-1, with TRBD2 matching over 10 bases. Losses at the gene ends were 7 bases for V and 3 bases for J; bases not matched to a gene: 6. This CDR3 region has 15 residues. Germline-derived CDR1 and CDR2 are MNHNY and SVGAGI (reference sequence). CDR3 region: CASTPAGGDYNEQFF. The CDR3 bases are TGTGCCAGCACCCCAGCGGGAGGGGACTACAATGAGCAGTTCTTC.

V gene TRBV27 combines with J gene TRBJ2-7; either TRBD1 or TRBD2 may fit D (6 bases each). Per germline, CDR1 MNHEY and CDR2 SMNVEV (reference sequence). The germline V and J ends were trimmed by 0 bases and 2 bases, with 11 bases remaining between them. The CDR3 loop spans 15 amino acids. The CDR3 sequence is CASSLSRGLPYEQYF. The CDR3 region has the DNA TGTGCCAGCAGTTTATCTCGGGGGCTCCCCTACGAGCAGTACTTC.

The chain uses TRBV11-2 and TRBJ1-4; no clear D gene. The CDR3 sequence is 15 residues long. Germline lookup yields CDR1 SGHAT and CDR2 FQNNGV. Trimming shortened V by 2 bases and J by 3 bases, and 10 bases separated the two germline ends. CDR3 sequence reads: CASSLPPGSNEKLFF. The CDR3 DNA sequence: TGTGCCAGCAGCTTACCTCCGGGGTCTAATGAAAAACTGTTTTTT.

The chain has TRBV27 and TRBJ2-7; 8 bases agree with TRBD2. Germline lookup yields CDR1 MNHEY and CDR2 SMNVEV (reference sequence). The CDR3 is made up of 15 amino acids. Trimming at V came to 2 bases and at J to 7 bases, leaving 10 bases not matched to a gene. The CDR3 DNA follows: TGTGCCAGCAGTTTAGCCGGGAGGGCCTTGGGTGAGCAGTACTTC. This encodes CASSLAGRALGEQYF.

V usage is TRBV19 and J usage is TRBJ2-6; D call uncertain. V dropped 3 bases and J dropped 0 bases, with 12 bases sitting between them. Germline V gene data show CDR1 as LNHDA and CDR2 as SQIVND (reference sequence). The CDR3 spans 17 residues. The CDR3 DNA reads TGTGCCAGTAGTATTAGGGCCGGATACTCTGGGGCCAACGTCCTGACTTTC. It codes for CASSIRAGYSGANVLTF.

This sequence joins TRBV28 and TRBJ2-2; maybe TRBD1 (5 bases). The CDR3 contains 15 residues. Germline V gene sequence: CDR1 MDHEN, CDR2 SYDVKM. Trimming shortened V by 3 bases and J by 4 bases, and 12 bases separated the two germline ends. The CDR3 DNA follows: TGTGCCAGCAGTTTGCCAGGGCCTAGCACCGGGGAGCTGTTTTTT. Protein: CASSLPGPSTGELFF.

The chain combines TRBV5-1 with TRBJ2-5; no clear D. CDR3 length: 12 residues. Trimming pared 0 bases from V and 5 bases from J, leaving 5 bases between. The germline V gene has CDR1 SGHRS and CDR2 YFSETQ. The CDR3, as DNA: TGCGCCAGCAGCTTGGGCCTGGAGACCCAGTACTTC. The encoded protein is CASSLGLETQYF.

This clone has just one count. V usage is TRBV30 and J usage is TRBJ1-2; TRBD1 is a possible D gene (5 bases). V was cut by 5 bases and J by 8 bases, with 21 bases left in between. The germline V gene has CDR1 GTSNPN and CDR2 SVGIG (reference sequence). The CDR3 consists of 14 residues. The CDR3 DNA follows: TGTGCCTGGGAGGCTACGACAGCGTCTCTGGGCTACACCTTC. It yields the protein CAWEATTASLGYTF.

The gene calls are TRBV12-2 and TRBJ2-4; the table names TRBD2, a call not compared with the DNA. TRBV12-2 has pseudogene status. The CDR3 has 16 residues. The CDR3: CASRLDFRGAKNIQYF. DNA of the CDR3: TGTGCAAGTCGCTTAGACTTCCGAGGAGCCAAAAACATTCAGTACTTC.

Only one count was recorded for this clone. This chain uses TRBV7-6 with TRBJ2-7; 9 bases map to TRBD1. V lost 3 bases and J lost 6; bases outside the gene matches: 12. The germline gives CDR1 SGHVS, CDR2 FNYEAQ. The CDR3 runs to 16 residues. The CDR3 DNA reads TGTGCCAGCAGCTTGCTTCCTTCACAGGGGGCTGGCGAGCAGTACTTC. Translation gives CASSLLPSQGAGEQYF.

This chain connects TRBV6-5 to TRBJ1-2; the match to TRBD1 covers 7 bases. The ends lost 6 bases at V and 5 bases at J; junction bases unmatched: 3. The CDR3 extends over 12 amino acids. Germline V gene lookup returns CDR1 MNHEY and CDR2 SVGAGI. In nucleotides, the CDR3 is TGTGCCAGCAGGAGACAGGGTTATGGCTACACCTTC. It is translated as CASRRQGYGYTF.

The V gene is TRBV19, the J gene TRBJ1-3; 8 bases are a match to TRBD1. J gave up 0 bases and V 2 bases, and 12 bases lay outside the gene matches. CDR1 and CDR2 (germline): LNHDA, SQIVND (reference sequence). The CDR3 extends over 19 amino acids. The CDR3 loop is CASSIFIGGGQGSGNTIYF. CDR3 DNA sequence: TGTGCCAGTAGTATATTTATCGGAGGCGGACAGGGCTCTGGAAACACCATATATTTT.

The chain joins TRBV7-2 to TRBJ1-6, with a weak D call TRBD1 (5 bases). The CDR3 length is 15 residues. The V gene's germline CDR1 is SGHTA and CDR2 FQGNSA. The V and J ends lost 0 bases and 10 bases respectively, with 13 bases between them. The CDR3 sequence: CASSLAPGTGSPLHF. In nucleotides, the CDR3 is TGTGCCAGCAGCTTAGCGCCAGGGACGGGGTCACCCCTCCACTTT.

The chain employs TRBV7-9 and TRBJ2-5, with D possibly being TRBD1 (6 bases). CDR1 and CDR2 (germline): SEHNR, FQNEAQ (reference sequence). The CDR3 extends over 14 amino acids. Trimming took 6 bases from V and 2 from J, leaving 13 bases between them. CDR3 DNA: TGTGCCAGCAGAAGCCGTGGACAGCAAGAGACCCAGTACTTC. This sequence encodes CASRSRGQQETQYF.

V usage is TRBV7-2 and J usage is TRBJ2-4; TRBD1 or TRBD2 may be the D gene (5 bases each). V was cut by 8 bases and J by 0 bases, with 8 bases left in between. The CDR3 length is 13 residues. Germline assignment: CDR1 SGHTA and CDR2 FQGNSA. The CDR3 DNA reads TGTGCCAGCGGGGGTGTAGCCAAAAACATTCAGTACTTC. This gives the protein CASGGVAKNIQYF.